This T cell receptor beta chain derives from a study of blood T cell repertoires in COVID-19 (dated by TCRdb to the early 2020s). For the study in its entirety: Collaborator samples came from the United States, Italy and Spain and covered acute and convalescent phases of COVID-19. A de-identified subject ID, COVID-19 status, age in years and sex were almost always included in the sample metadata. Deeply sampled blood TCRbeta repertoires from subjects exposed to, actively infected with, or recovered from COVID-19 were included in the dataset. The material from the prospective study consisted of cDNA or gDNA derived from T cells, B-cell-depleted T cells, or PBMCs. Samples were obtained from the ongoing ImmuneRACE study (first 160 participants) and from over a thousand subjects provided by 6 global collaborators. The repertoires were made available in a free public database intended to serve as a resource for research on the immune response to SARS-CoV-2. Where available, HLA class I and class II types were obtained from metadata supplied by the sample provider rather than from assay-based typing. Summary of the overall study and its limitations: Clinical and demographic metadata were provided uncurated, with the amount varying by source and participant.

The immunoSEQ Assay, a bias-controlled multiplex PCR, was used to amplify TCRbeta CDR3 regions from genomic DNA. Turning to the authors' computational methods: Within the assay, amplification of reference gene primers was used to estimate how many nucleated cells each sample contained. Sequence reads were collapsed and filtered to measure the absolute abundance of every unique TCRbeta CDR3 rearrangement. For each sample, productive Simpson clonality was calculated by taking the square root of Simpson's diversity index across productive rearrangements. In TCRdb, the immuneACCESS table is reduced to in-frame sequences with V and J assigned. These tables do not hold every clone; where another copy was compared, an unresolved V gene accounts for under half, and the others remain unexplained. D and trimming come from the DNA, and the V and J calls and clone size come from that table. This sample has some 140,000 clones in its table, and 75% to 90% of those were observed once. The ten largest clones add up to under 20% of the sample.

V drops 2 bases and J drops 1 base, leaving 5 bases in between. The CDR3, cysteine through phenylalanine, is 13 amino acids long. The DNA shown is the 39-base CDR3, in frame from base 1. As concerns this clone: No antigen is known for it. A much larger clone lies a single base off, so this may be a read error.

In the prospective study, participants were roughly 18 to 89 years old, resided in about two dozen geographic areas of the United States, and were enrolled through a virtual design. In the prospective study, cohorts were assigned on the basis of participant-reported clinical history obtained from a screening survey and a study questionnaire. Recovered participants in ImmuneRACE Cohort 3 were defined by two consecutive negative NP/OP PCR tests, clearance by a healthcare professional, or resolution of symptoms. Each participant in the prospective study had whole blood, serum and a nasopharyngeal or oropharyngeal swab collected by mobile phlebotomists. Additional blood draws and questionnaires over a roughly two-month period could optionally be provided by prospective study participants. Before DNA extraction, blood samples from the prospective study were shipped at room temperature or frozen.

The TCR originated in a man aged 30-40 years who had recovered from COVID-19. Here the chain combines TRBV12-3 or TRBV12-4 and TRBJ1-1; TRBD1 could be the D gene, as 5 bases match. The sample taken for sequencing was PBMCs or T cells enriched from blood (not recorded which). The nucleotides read TGTGCCAGCAGTTTACAGGGGAACACTGAAGCTTTCTTT. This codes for CASSLQGNTEAFF.